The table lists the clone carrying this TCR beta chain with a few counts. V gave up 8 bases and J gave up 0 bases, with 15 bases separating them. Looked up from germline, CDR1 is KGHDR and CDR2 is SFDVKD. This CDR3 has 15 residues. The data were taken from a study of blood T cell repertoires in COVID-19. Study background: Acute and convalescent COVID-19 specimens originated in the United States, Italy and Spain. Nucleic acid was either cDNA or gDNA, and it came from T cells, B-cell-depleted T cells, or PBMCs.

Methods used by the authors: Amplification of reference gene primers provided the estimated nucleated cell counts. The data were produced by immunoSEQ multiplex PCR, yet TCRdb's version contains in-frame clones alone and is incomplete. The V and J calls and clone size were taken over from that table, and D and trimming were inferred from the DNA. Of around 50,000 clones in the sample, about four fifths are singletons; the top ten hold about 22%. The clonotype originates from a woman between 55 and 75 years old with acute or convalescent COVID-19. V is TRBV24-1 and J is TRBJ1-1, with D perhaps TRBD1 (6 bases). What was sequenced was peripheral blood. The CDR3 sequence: CATKPTGPLNTEAFF. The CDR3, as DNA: TGTGCCACCAAACCAACAGGGCCCCTGAACACTGAAGCTTTCTTT.